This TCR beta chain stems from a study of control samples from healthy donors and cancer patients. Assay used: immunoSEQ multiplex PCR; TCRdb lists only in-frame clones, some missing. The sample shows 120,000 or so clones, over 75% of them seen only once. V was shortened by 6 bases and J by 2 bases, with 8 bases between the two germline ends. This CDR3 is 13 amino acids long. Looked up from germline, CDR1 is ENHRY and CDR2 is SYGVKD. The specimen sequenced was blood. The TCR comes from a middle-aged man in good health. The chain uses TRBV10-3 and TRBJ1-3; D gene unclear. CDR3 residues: CAIRLGAGNTIYF. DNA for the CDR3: TGTGCCATCAGACTAGGAGCTGGAAACACCATATATTTT.